What follows are 6 T cell receptor beta chains derived from one specimen sequenced in a study of cytomegalovirus exposure and HLA in healthy donors. The PCR contained 60 Vbeta and 13 Jbeta primers. Method: immunoSEQ multiplex PCR; TCRdb's copy keeps in-frame clones and lacks some. The table lists 95,000 to 100,000 clones, around 77% of them singletons, with approximately 8% in the top ten. Specimen: PBMCs. These receptors were collected from a female donor in good health and CMV-seronegative.

This clone was picked up a small number of times. The chain links TRBV25-1 to TRBJ2-7; 13 positions agree with TRBD2. CDR3 length: 16 amino acids. V lost 1 base and J lost 6; bases outside the gene matches: 6. Per germline, CDR1 MGHDK and CDR2 SYGVNS. The CDR3, as DNA: TGTGCCAGCAGTGAATCCCGGACTAGCGGGAGTGGCGAGCAGTACTTC. Amino acid sequence: CASSESRTSGSGEQYF.

The J gene is TRBJ2-7, the V gene TRBV5-1, with D tentatively TRBD2 (6 bases). This CDR3 has 13 amino acids. Trimming left V 0 bases short and J 6 bases short, with 10 bases between. Per the germline V gene, CDR1 is SGHRS and CDR2 is YFSETQ. CDR3 coding DNA: TGCGCCAGCAGCTTGGTTCGGGGGAGCGAGCAGTACTTC. This codes for CASSLVRGSEQYF. Looking up the rest from reference TRBV5-1 and TRBJ2-7 gives the full variable domain: KAGVTQTPRYLIKTRGQQVTLSCSPISGHRSVSWYQQTPGQGLQFLFEYFSETQRNKGNFPGRFSGRQFSNSRSEMNVSTLELGDSALYLCASSLVRGSEQYFGPGTRLTVT.

The J gene is TRBJ1-4, the V gene TRBV6-5; 8 bases agree with TRBD1. Germline CDR1 reads MNHEY; CDR2 reads SVGAGI. The junction had 8 bases not matched to a gene; V was cut back by 6 bases and J by 8 bases. The CDR3 is 14 residues long. This CDR3 reads CASSSGTGPEKLFF. For the CDR3, the DNA is TGTGCCAGCAGCTCCGGGACAGGTCCAGAAAAACTGTTTTTT.

The chain has TRBV28 and TRBJ1-4; maybe TRBD1 (6 bases). The CDR3 covers 15 residues. Germline V lookup: CDR1 MDHEN, CDR2 SYDVKM. V lost 7 bases and J lost 5, with 17 bases in between. The CDR3 sequence is CASILGGGLNEKLFF. For the CDR3, the DNA is TGTGCCAGCATCCTTGGGGGCGGGTTAAATGAAAAACTGTTTTTT.

This chain uses TRBV7-9 with TRBJ2-3; D perhaps matches TRBD1 (5 bases). The CDR3 is 13 residues long. In germline, CDR1 is SEHNR, CDR2 FQNEAQ (reference sequence). Trimming took 7 bases from V and 4 from J, leaving 12 bases between them. CDR3 DNA sequence: TGTGCCAGCACCTTCAGGGAAGCAGATACGCAGTATTTT. It codes for CASTFREADTQYF.

The chain has TRBV6-4 and TRBJ2-2; tentative D call: TRBD1 (5 bases). Deletions cut 3 bases from V and 5 bases from J, with 22 bases between. This CDR3 region has 18 residues. Germline V CDR1 and CDR2: MRHNA, SNTAGT. The CDR3 reads CASSEKPYQGGSTGELFF. CDR3 DNA sequence: TGTGCCAGCAGTGAGAAGCCCTATCAGGGCGGTTCGACCGGGGAGCTGTTTTTT.